The 28 T cell receptor beta chains in this list originate from one sample, sequenced in a study of blood T cell repertoires in COVID-19. TCRdb's copy holds only in-frame clones and misses some; the assay was immunoSEQ multiplex PCR. This table has approximately 440,000 clones, roughly 87% appearing once. The sample consisted of PBMCs or T cells enriched from blood (not recorded which). These receptors originate from a man between 18 and 35 years old who had recovered from COVID-19.

The chain recombines TRBV24-1 with TRBJ1-2, with TRBD1 matching 8 bases. The CDR3 covers 15 residues. V trimming: 4 bases; J trimming: 10 bases; junction bases outside the gene matches: 13. Germline V gene lookup returns CDR1 KGHDR and CDR2 SFDVKD. CDR3 nucleotide sequence: TGTGCCACCAGTGACCGGACCCTGGACAGGGCCCACTACACCTTC. Protein sequence: CATSDRTLDRAHYTF.

This clone showed up just once. The J gene is TRBJ1-1, the V gene TRBV11-3, with TRBD1 identical over 7 bases. The CDR3 length is 12 residues. V lost 7 bases to trimming and J lost 4 bases; unmatched junction nucleotides: 3. Germline V gene sequence: CDR1 SGHNT, CDR2 YENEEA. CDR3: CASTDRSTEAFF. CDR3 coding DNA: TGTGCCAGCACGGACAGGTCCACTGAAGCTTTCTTT.

The CDR3 nucleotides read TGTGCCAGCAGCTCCTACCAGGGGGTCGTGGCTGAAGCTTTCTTT. Protein: CASSSYQGVVAEAFF. The genes are TRBV6-5 and TRBJ1-1, with 7 bases aligning to TRBD1. The CDR3 is made up of 15 amino acids. Trimming cost V 6 bases and J 6 bases; bases outside gene matches: 13. Looked up from germline, CDR1 is MNHEY and CDR2 is SVGAGI.

The chain has TRBV3-1 (or the pseudogene TRBV3-2) and TRBJ2-2; D may be TRBD2 (6 bases). V lost 7 bases to trimming and J lost 6 bases, with 18 bases between them. The V gene's germline CDR1 is LGHDT and CDR2 YNNKEL (reference sequence). CDR3 length: 15 amino acids. This chain's CDR3 is CASKLEGLYSGELFF. In DNA form, the CDR3 reads TGTGCCAGCAAACTGGAGGGCCTTTACTCCGGGGAGCTGTTTTTT.

The chain is built from TRBV7-2 and TRBJ1-3; D is perhaps TRBD1 (5 bases). Germline V gives CDR1 SGHTA, CDR2 FQGNSA. There are 16 residues in the CDR3. V was trimmed by 1 base and J by 6 bases, leaving 16 bases between them. CDR3 protein: CASSLGRFQGENTIYF. The CDR3 DNA is TGTGCCAGCAGCTTAGGAAGGTTCCAGGGTGAAAACACCATATATTTT. The complete variable domain, with remaining parts taken from reference TRBV7-2 and TRBJ1-3, reads GAGVSQSPSNKVTEKGKDVELRCDPISGHTALYWYRQSLGQGLEFLIYFQGNSAPDKSGLPSDRFSAERTGGSVSTLTIQRTQQEDSAVYLCASSLGRFQGENTIYFGEGSWLTVV.

This clone was counted between two and nine times. J is TRBJ2-1 and V is TRBV11-2, with a possible D match to TRBD2 (5 bases). V dropped 5 bases and J dropped 3 bases, with 8 bases sitting between them. The CDR3 is 13 amino acids. Germline lookup yields CDR1 SGHAT and CDR2 FQNNGV. The CDR3 is CASSPGNYNEQFF. CDR3 bases: TGTGCCAGCAGCCCCGGGAACTACAATGAGCAGTTCTTC.

This chain links TRBV7-2 with TRBJ1-1, with unresolved D. The CDR3 totals 13 residues. The V end lost 3 bases, the J end lost 3 bases, and 8 bases lay between the germline ends. The germline CDR1 and CDR2 sequences are SGHTA and FQGNSA. The CDR3 nucleotides are TGTGCCAGCAGCTTTCGACGGGACACTGAAGCTTTCTTT. Translated: CASSFRRDTEAFF. The full variable domain, in which reference TRBV7-2 and TRBJ1-1 provide the parts outside the CDR3, is GAGVSQSPSNKVTEKGKDVELRCDPISGHTALYWYRQSLGQGLEFLIYFQGNSAPDKSGLPSDRFSAERTGGSVSTLTIQRTQQEDSAVYLCASSFRRDTEAFFGQGTRLTVV.

This clone was observed once. V is TRBV4-1 and J is TRBJ1-5, with 11 bases that match TRBD1. The CDR3 is made up of 16 amino acids. Losses at the gene ends were 3 bases for V and 6 bases for J; bases not matched to a gene: 7. Germline-derived CDR1 and CDR2 are MGHRA and YSYEKL. The DNA for the CDR3 is TGCGCCAGCAGCCAGACTAAGGACAGGGGGCCTCAGCCCCAGCATTTT. This sequence encodes CASSQTKDRGPQPQHF.

V gene TRBV6-5 combines with J gene TRBJ1-5, with 9 bases lining up with TRBD1. CDR1 MNHEY and CDR2 SVGAGI come from the germline V gene. The V segment lost 6 bases and the J segment 4 bases; nucleotides outside the gene matches: 7. The CDR3 has 15 residues. In DNA, the CDR3 is TGTGCCAGCAGGGACGGGACAGGGAGAAATCAGCCCCAGCATTTT. Its translation: CASRDGTGRNQPQHF.

The rearrangement joins TRBV28 to TRBJ1-1, with D hard to call. V lost 1 base and J 0 bases, leaving 6 bases between the germline ends. This CDR3 has 14 residues. The germline gives CDR1 MDHEN, CDR2 SYDVKM. The chain's CDR3 is CASSLSEVNTEAFF. CDR3 in DNA: TGTGCCAGCAGTTTATCGGAGGTGAACACTGAAGCTTTCTTT.

The chain uses TRBV24-1 and TRBJ1-3; 7 nucleotides line up with TRBD1. Germline CDR1 and CDR2: KGHDR and SFDVKD. Germline trimming cut 4 bases from V and 0 bases from J; bases unmatched to any gene: 8. CDR3 size: 17 residues. CDR3 in amino acids: CATSESDRDRSGNTIYF. CDR3 nucleotide sequence: TGTGCCACCAGTGAATCCGACAGGGACCGCTCTGGAAACACCATATATTTT.

The chain uses TRBV2 and TRBJ1-1; tentatively, D is TRBD1 (5 bases). This CDR3 is built from 15 residues. V was pared by 2 bases and J by 5 bases, with 15 bases between. Germline lookup yields CDR1 SNHLY and CDR2 FYNNEI. CDR3 protein: CASSESGLTRTEAFF. CDR3 coding DNA: TGTGCCAGCAGTGAATCGGGACTCACGAGGACTGAAGCTTTCTTT.

The CDR3 loop reads CASSLYDRPNYGYTF. The CDR3 DNA sequence: TGTGCCAGCAGTTTATATGACAGGCCTAACTATGGCTACACCTTC. The chain combines TRBV28 with TRBJ1-2, with D perhaps TRBD1 (6 bases). In germline, CDR1 is MDHEN, CDR2 SYDVKM. V was shortened by 1 base and J by 0 bases, with 9 bases between the two germline ends. CDR3 length: 15 amino acids.

V usage is TRBV29-1 and J usage is TRBJ1-2, with D possibly TRBD1 on 6 matching bases. Germline loops: CDR1 SQVTM, CDR2 ANQGSEA. The V gene lost 5 bases and the J gene lost 5 bases, with 21 bases spanning the gap. This CDR3 region has 15 residues. The CDR3 reads CSVLGPDLTGYGYTF. CDR3 bases: TGCAGCGTTCTGGGACCGGACCTAACAGGGTATGGCTACACCTTC. Complete variable domain (other parts from reference TRBV29-1 and TRBJ1-2): SAVISQKPSRDICQRGTSLTIQCQVDSQVTMMFWYRQQPGQSLTLIATANQGSEATYESGFVIDKFPISRPNLTFSTLTVSNMSPEDSSIYLCSVLGPDLTGYGYTFGSGTRLTVV.

This clone has only a few counts. The rearrangement joins TRBV7-6 to TRBJ1-5; D unclear. CDR1 is SGHVS and CDR2 is FNYEAQ in the germline V gene. CDR3 length: 15 residues. Trimming removed 1 base at V and 6 bases at J, with 13 bases between. The CDR3 loop is CASSLEAGGGQPQHF. The DNA of the CDR3 is TGTGCCAGCAGCTTAGAGGCAGGTGGTGGTCAGCCCCAGCATTTT.

The CDR3 is CASGGVDEKLFF. The CDR3 region has the DNA TGTGCCAGCGGGGGCGTCGATGAAAAACTGTTTTTT. V usage is TRBV11-2 and J usage is TRBJ1-4; D is possibly TRBD1 (6 bases). Germline-derived CDR1 and CDR2 are SGHAT and FQNNGV. CDR3 length: 12 residues. The V end was cut by 8 bases, the J end by 6 bases, with 10 bases between.

The chain uses TRBV30 and TRBJ1-3; no definite D call. The V gene's germline CDR1 is GTSNPN and CDR2 SVGIG (reference sequence). The CDR3 contains 16 residues. The V end was cut by 3 bases, the J end by 0 bases, with 15 bases between. As DNA, the CDR3 is TGTGCCTGGAGCACCGGGTTAGAGGGCTCTGGAAACACCATATATTTT. Translating gives CAWSTGLEGSGNTIYF.

This clone came up once. The CDR3, as DNA: TGCGCCAGCAGCGCAACTAGGAACGAGCAGTACTTC. Residues: CASSATRNEQYF. The chain couples TRBV5-1 to TRBJ2-7; possible D gene TRBD2, 5 bases. Germline lookup yields CDR1 SGHRS and CDR2 YFSETQ. Trimming removed 4 bases at V and 5 bases at J, with 10 bases between. This CDR3 is 12 amino acids long.

The rearrangement joins TRBV28 to TRBJ1-4; 8 bases agree with TRBD1. The CDR3 totals 15 residues. V gave up 3 bases and J gave up 11 bases; unmatched junction bases: 11. Germline loops: CDR1 MDHEN, CDR2 SYDVKM. CDR3 coding DNA: TGTGCCAGCAGTTTCTCCGGCAGGGGGCCTGAGAAACTGTTTTTT. Its translation is CASSFSGRGPEKLFF.

The chain is built from TRBV28 and TRBJ1-1; D gene ambiguous. The CDR3 is 12 residues long. The germline V and J ends were trimmed by 6 bases and 7 bases, with 12 bases remaining between them. Germline V CDR1 and CDR2: MDHEN, SYDVKM. CDR3 residues: CASSSLPGEAFF. The CDR3 DNA reads TGTGCCAGCAGCTCCCTACCCGGTGAAGCTTTCTTT.

The genes are TRBV20-1 and TRBJ1-1; D is ambiguous. Trimming took 3 bases from V and 10 from J, leaving 12 bases between them. The CDR3 covers 11 residues. Per the germline V gene, CDR1 is DFQATT and CDR2 is SNEGSKA (reference sequence). CDR3 bases: TGCAGTGCTAGCAACCAAAACAGAGCTTTCTTT. As protein: CSASNQNRAFF.

The chain carries TRBV7-7 and TRBJ1-1; no firm D call. Germline CDR1 SSHAT, CDR2 FNYEAQ (reference sequence). V lost 2 bases, J lost 6 bases, and 10 bases lay in between. This CDR3 has 13 amino acids. The CDR3 reads CASSLSPSAEAFF. CDR3 DNA: TGTGCCAGCAGCTTATCCCCGAGCGCTGAAGCTTTCTTT.

There are a few counts of this clone. V usage is TRBV6-5 and J usage is TRBJ2-2; TRBD1 agrees at 7 bases. Trimming at V came to 3 bases and at J to 7 bases, leaving 5 bases not matched to a gene. CDR1 is MNHEY, CDR2 SVGAGI, per germline. The length of the CDR3 is 14 residues. CDR3 sequence (DNA): TGTGCCAGCAGTTATCTCGGGACAGACGGGGAGCTGTTTTTT. This codes for CASSYLGTDGELFF.

This chain links TRBV28 with TRBJ1-5; D is possibly TRBD1 (5 bases). The CDR3 spans 12 residues. From germline, CDR1 is MDHEN and CDR2 SYDVKM. The V end lost 5 bases, the J end lost 10 bases, and 12 bases lay between the germline ends. CDR3 in DNA: TGTGCCAGCAGTCCCCAACAGGCCCCCCAGCATTTT. It is translated as CASSPQQAPQHF.

The chain carries TRBV5-6 and TRBJ1-2; D possibly corresponds to TRBD1 (5 bases). Germline CDR1 and CDR2: SGHDT and YYEEEE. Trimming cost V 0 bases and J 6 bases, with 12 bases left between them. The CDR3 runs 14 residues. In DNA form, the CDR3 reads TGTGCCAGCAGCTTGGTCGCCAGGGATCATGGCTACACCTTC. Encoded protein: CASSLVARDHGYTF.

V gene TRBV24-1 combines with J gene TRBJ2-3, with D maybe TRBD1 (6 bases). V lost 5 bases, J lost 3 bases, and 8 bases lay in between. CDR3 length equals 13 residues. Germline loops: CDR1 KGHDR, CDR2 SFDVKD. Written as DNA, the CDR3 is TGTGCCACCAGTGGAACAGGGACAGATACGCAGTATTTT. Its protein product is CATSGTGTDTQYF.

This clone was detected once. The genes are TRBV3-1 (or the pseudogene TRBV3-2) and TRBJ2-2; 7 nucleotides match TRBD2. The ends lost 6 bases at V and 6 bases at J; junction bases unmatched: 13. CDR3 length: 16 amino acids. Germline V gene lookup returns CDR1 LGHDT and CDR2 YNNKEL (reference sequence). CDR3 sequence reads: CASSLTAGRGAGELFF. The DNA of the CDR3 is TGTGCCAGCAGTCTTACAGCAGGGAGGGGCGCCGGGGAGCTGTTTTTT.

The CDR3 sequence is CASSQGGWDYTTGELFF. The CDR3 bases are TGCGCCAGCAGCCAAGGAGGATGGGACTACACCACCGGGGAGCTGTTTTTT. The V and J genes are TRBV4-1 and TRBJ2-2, with 7 bases aligning to TRBD2. Trimming removed 1 base from V and 4 bases from J; junction bases left unmatched: 9. CDR3 length: 17 residues. The germline gives CDR1 MGHRA, CDR2 YSYEKL.